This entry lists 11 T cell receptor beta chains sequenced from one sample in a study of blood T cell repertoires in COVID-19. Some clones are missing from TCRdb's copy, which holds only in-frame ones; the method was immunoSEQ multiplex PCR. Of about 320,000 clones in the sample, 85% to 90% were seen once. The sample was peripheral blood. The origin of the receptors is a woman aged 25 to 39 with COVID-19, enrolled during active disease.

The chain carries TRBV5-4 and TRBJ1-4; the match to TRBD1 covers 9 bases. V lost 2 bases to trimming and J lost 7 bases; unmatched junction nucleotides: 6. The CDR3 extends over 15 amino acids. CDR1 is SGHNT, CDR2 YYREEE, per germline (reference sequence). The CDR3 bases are TGTGCCAGCAGCTTTTTGGGACAGGGCCTTGAAAAACTGTTTTTT. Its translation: CASSFLGQGLEKLFF.

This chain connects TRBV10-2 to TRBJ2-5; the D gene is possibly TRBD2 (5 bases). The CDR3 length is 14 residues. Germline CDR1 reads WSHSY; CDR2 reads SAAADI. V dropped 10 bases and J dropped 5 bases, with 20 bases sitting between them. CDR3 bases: TGCGCCACCGCCCGAGAGGGTTTCAGGGAGACCCAGTACTTC. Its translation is CATAREGFRETQYF.

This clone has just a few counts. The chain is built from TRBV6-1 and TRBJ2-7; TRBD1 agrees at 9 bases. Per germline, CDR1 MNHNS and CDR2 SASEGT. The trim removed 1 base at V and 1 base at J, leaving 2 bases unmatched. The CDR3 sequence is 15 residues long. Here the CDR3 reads CASSEVDRGSYEQYF. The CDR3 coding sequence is TGTGCCAGCAGTGAAGTGGACAGGGGATCCTACGAGCAGTACTTC.

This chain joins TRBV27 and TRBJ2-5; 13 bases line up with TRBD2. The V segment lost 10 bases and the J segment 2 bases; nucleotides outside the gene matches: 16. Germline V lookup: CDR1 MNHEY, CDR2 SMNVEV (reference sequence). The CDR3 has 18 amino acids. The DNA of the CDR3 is TGTGCCAACCAAGGCGTACTAGCGGGGGGGCGTTGTCAAGAGACCCAGTACTTC. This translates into CANQGVLAGGRCQETQYF.

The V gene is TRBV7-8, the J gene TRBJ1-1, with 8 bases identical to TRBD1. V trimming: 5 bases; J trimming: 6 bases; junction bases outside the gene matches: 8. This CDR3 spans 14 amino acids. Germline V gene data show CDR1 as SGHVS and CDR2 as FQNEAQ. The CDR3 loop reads CASSPRTGTAEAFF. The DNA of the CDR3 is TGTGCCAGCAGCCCCCGGACAGGGACGGCTGAAGCTTTCTTT.

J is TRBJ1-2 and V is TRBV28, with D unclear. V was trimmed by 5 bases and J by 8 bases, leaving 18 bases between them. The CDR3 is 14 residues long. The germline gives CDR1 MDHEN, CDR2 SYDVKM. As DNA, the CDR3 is TGTGCCAGCAGTACGCAGGTCCCTCTCCTGGGCTACACCTTC. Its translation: CASSTQVPLLGYTF.

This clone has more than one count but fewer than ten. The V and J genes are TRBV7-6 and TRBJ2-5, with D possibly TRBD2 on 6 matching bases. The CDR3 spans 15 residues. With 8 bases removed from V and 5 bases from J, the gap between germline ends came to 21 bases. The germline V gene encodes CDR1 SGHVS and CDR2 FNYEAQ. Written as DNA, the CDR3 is TGTGCCAGCGGGAGGACACCCGCACCAAGCGAGACCCAGTACTTC. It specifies CASGRTPAPSETQYF.

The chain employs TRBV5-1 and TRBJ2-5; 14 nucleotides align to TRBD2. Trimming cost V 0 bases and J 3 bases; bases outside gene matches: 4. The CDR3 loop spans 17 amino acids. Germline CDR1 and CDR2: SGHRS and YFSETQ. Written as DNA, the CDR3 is TGCGCCAGCAGCTTGGCTGGGACTAGCGGGGGAGAAGAGACCCAGTACTTC. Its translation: CASSLAGTSGGEETQYF.

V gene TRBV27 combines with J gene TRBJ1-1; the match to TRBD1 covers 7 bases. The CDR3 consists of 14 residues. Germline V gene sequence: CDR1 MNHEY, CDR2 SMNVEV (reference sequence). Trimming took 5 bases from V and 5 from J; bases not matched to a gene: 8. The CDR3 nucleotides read TGTGCCAGCAGTCCCCTAGGGGGCTTTACTGAAGCTTTCTTT. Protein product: CASSPLGGFTEAFF.

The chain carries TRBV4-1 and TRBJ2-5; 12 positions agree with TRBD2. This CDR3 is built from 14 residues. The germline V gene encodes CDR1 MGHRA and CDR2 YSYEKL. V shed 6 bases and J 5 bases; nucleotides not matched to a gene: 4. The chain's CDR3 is CASSLAGGPETQYF. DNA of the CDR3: TGCGCCAGCAGTCTAGCGGGGGGGCCGGAGACCCAGTACTTC.

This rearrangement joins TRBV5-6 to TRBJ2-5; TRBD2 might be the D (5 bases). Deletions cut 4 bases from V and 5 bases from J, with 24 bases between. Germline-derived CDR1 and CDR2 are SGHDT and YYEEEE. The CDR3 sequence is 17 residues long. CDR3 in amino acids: CASSPLGAGGPRETQYF. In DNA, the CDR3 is TGTGCCAGCAGCCCGCTGGGAGCAGGTGGCCCTAGGGAGACCCAGTACTTC.